Sequencing of this T cell receptor beta chain was carried out in a study of blood T cell repertoires in COVID-19. Clones were sequenced by immunoSEQ multiplex PCR, and TCRdb holds only the in-frame ones, with some missing. The sample shows approximately 210,000 clones, around 80% of them seen only once. The germline gives CDR1 MNHEY, CDR2 SMNVEV (reference sequence). The V and J ends lost 3 bases and 7 bases, in that order; junction bases with no gene match: 10. The CDR3 runs 15 residues. The sequenced sample consisted of peripheral blood. This sequence originates from a human donor in a cohort sampled during active COVID-19. The V gene is TRBV27, the J gene TRBJ2-5; 8 positions match TRBD1. CDR3: CASSFAPGQGVTQYF. DNA for the CDR3: TGTGCCAGCAGTTTCGCCCCTGGACAGGGTGTGACCCAGTACTTC.